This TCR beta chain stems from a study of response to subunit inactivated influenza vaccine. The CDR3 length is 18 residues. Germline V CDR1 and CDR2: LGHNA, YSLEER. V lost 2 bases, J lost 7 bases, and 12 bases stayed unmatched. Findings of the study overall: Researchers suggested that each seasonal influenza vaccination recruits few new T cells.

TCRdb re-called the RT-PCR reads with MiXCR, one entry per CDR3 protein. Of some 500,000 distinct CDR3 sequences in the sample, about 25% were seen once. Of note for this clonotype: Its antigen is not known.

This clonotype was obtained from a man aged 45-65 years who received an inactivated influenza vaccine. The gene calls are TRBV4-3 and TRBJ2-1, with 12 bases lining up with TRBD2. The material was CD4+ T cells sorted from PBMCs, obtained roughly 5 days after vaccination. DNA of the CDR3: TGCGCCAGCAGCCAAACCCTCTTACTAGCGGGGGGCGTGAATGAGCAGTTCTTC. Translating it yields CASSQTLLLAGGVNEQFF.